Listed below are T cell receptor beta chains from one sample, sequenced in a study of blood T cell repertoires in COVID-19. Assay: immunoSEQ multiplex PCR; the TCRdb copy retains only in-frame clones and omits some. The repertoire holds 140,000 or so clones, with approximately 90% as singletons. The source material was peripheral blood. The receptors come from a woman aged 45-59 years with acute or convalescent COVID-19. Both conserved end residues are part of each CDR3. Fields, in order: J gene, clone size, V gene, D gene, CDR3 protein, CDR3 DNA. D genes are given only for firm matches. Clone size is stated in some rows and not others, as once, few, many or a class when expanded.

>TRBJ1-2|-|TRBV19|-
CASSRGEGYTF
TGTGCCAGTAGTAGGGGGGAAGGCTACACCTTC
>TRBJ2-1|-|TRBV24-1|TRBD2
CATSDLAGGGNEQFF
TGTGCCACCAGTGATTTAGCGGGAGGGGGTAATGAGCAGTTCTTC
>TRBJ2-1|-|TRBV5-1|-
CASSPESRNEQFF
TGCGCCAGCAGCCCCGAGTCCCGGAATGAGCAGTTCTTC
>TRBJ1-1|-|TRBV5-5|-
CASRLGEGSNTEAFF
TGTGCCAGCAGACTTGGAGAGGGATCGAACACTGAAGCTTTCTTT
>TRBJ2-2|-|TRBV6-1|TRBD1
CASSERQGYTGELFF
TGTGCCAGCAGTGAAAGACAGGGGTACACCGGGGAGCTGTTTTTT
>TRBJ2-3|once|TRBV5-1|-
CASSLVVGLDTQYF
TGCGCCAGCAGCTTGGTTGTTGGCTTAGATACGCAGTATTTT
>TRBJ2-2|-|TRBV7-3|TRBD2
CASSSSGRNTGELFF
TGTGCCAGCAGCTCAAGCGGGAGGAACACCGGGGAGCTGTTTTTT
>TRBJ2-4|-|TRBV12-3/TRBV12-4|TRBD2
CASKTSGGDIQYF
TGTGCCAGCAAGACTAGCGGGGGGGACATTCAGTACTTC
>TRBJ2-1|once|TRBV5-1|TRBD2
CASSLASLAGTYNEQFF
TGCGCCAGCAGCTTGGCCTCACTAGCGGGAACCTACAATGAGCAGTTCTTC
>TRBJ2-1|-|TRBV27|-
CASSFGGASYNEQFF
TGTGCCAGCAGTTTTGGCGGGGCCTCCTACAATGAGCAGTTCTTC
>TRBJ1-2|-|TRBV24-1|-
CATSDLEYGGYTF
TGTGCCACCAGTGATTTAGAATACGGGGGCTACACCTTC
>TRBJ1-4|-|TRBV7-8|-
CASSLVVGADEKLFF
TGTGCCAGCAGCTTAGTGGTGGGGGCGGACGAAAAACTGTTTTTT
>TRBJ2-7|-|TRBV20-1|-
CSASEEDEQYF
TGCAGTGCCTCCGAGGAGGACGAGCAGTACTTC
>TRBJ2-2|-|TRBV5-6|TRBD2
CASSPGGRVVNTGELFF
TGTGCCAGCAGCCCCGGTGGGAGGGTAGTGAACACCGGGGAGCTGTTTTTT
>TRBJ2-7|-|TRBV5-1|TRBD2
CASSPGTSGGEQYF
TGCGCCAGCAGCCCCGGGACTAGCGGAGGGGAGCAGTACTTC
>TRBJ1-6|once|TRBV12-3/TRBV12-4|-
CASSLSGKSPLHF
TGTGCCAGCAGTTTATCGGGGAAGTCACCCCTCCACTTT
>TRBJ1-2|few|TRBV10-1|TRBD1
CASSPRGTGANYGYTF
TGCGCCAGCAGCCCCCGGGGGACAGGGGCAAACTATGGCTACACCTTC
>TRBJ2-2|-|TRBV6-2/TRBV6-3|-
CASSYEGPPSGELFF
TGTGCCAGCAGTTACGAGGGCCCCCCCTCCGGGGAGCTGTTTTTT
>TRBJ2-1|-|TRBV5-1|TRBD2
CASSPLGAGGPGYNEQFF
TGCGCCAGCAGCCCCCTCGGGGCGGGGGGGCCGGGGTACAATGAGCAGTTCTTC
>TRBJ2-1|-|TRBV5-1|TRBD2
CASKKRGGVDNEQFF
TGCGCCAGCAAAAAGCGGGGGGGCGTCGACAATGAGCAGTTCTTC
>TRBJ2-7|-|TRBV14|TRBD1
CASSYTGTGAFYEQYF
TGTGCCAGCAGCTACACCGGGACAGGGGCTTTCTACGAGCAGTACTTC
>TRBJ1-2|-|TRBV5-1|-
CASSLAQGASYTF
TGCGCCAGCAGCTTGGCGCAGGGCGCAAGCTACACCTTC
>TRBJ2-1|-|TRBV12-3/TRBV12-4|-
CASSLDSNEQFF
TGTGCCAGCAGTTTAGACAGCAATGAGCAGTTCTTC
>TRBJ2-3|-|TRBV9|-
CASSVVGGTDTQYF
TGTGCCAGCAGCGTAGTCGGGGGCACAGATACGCAGTATTTT
>TRBJ1-3|-|TRBV4-1|TRBD1
CASSQPNRTGSGNTIYF
TGCGCCAGCAGCCAGCCCAACCGGACAGGGTCCGGAAACACCATATATTTT
>TRBJ1-1|-|TRBV30|-
CAWRRQMNTEAFF
TGTGCCTGGAGAAGACAGATGAACACTGAAGCTTTCTTT
>TRBJ2-2|-|TRBV7-3|TRBD2
CASSLSAGGLAGELFF
TGTGCCAGCAGCTTAAGTGCGGGAGGGTTGGCCGGGGAGCTGTTTTTT
>TRBJ1-1|-|TRBV19|-
CASSMGGHTEAFF
TGTGCCAGTAGTATGGGGGGGCACACTGAAGCTTTCTTT
>TRBJ1-3|-|TRBV24-1|-
CATSDSGAGNTIYF
TGTGCCACCAGTGATTCAGGGGCTGGAAACACCATATATTTT
>TRBJ1-1|once|TRBV18|-
CASSPTRLTGANTEAFF
TGTGCCAGCTCACCAACGCGTTTAACAGGCGCGAACACTGAAGCTTTCTTT
>TRBJ2-1|-|TRBV20-1|-
CSASSGGVTYNEQFF
TGCAGTGCTAGTTCGGGCGGGGTGACCTACAATGAGCAGTTCTTC
>TRBJ1-1|-|TRBV6-5|-
CASGNLQVSYAEAFF
TGTGCCAGCGGCAACTTACAGGTTTCGTACGCTGAAGCTTTCTTT
>TRBJ1-5|-|TRBV10-3|-
CAISAGDSNQPQHF
TGTGCCATCAGTGCCGGAGATAGCAATCAGCCCCAGCATTTT
>TRBJ1-4|-|TRBV21-1|-
CASSKAWGDNEKLFF
TGTGCCAGCAGCAAAGCTTGGGGAGATAATGAAAAACTGTTTTTT
>TRBJ2-7|-|TRBV5-1|-
CASSLLSGFLSYEQYF
TGCGCCAGCAGCTTGTTGTCGGGGTTCCTTTCCTACGAGCAGTACTTC
>TRBJ2-7|-|TRBV6-5|-
CASSPIPGSFEEQYF
TGTGCCAGCAGTCCAATTCCGGGATCCTTCGAGGAGCAGTACTTC
>TRBJ2-7|-|TRBV20-1|-
CSVGRYEQYF
TGCAGTGTTGGGAGGTACGAGCAGTACTTC
>TRBJ1-5|few|TRBV29-1|-
CSVARGGNQPQHF
TGCAGCGTTGCCAGGGGAGGGAATCAGCCCCAGCATTTT
>TRBJ1-4|-|TRBV29-1|TRBD1
CSGGQGSNEKLFF
TGCAGCGGGGGACAGGGTTCTAATGAAAAACTGTTTTTT
>TRBJ2-5|-|TRBV7-3|TRBD2
CASSVSGRKETQYF
TGTGCCAGCAGCGTAAGCGGGAGGAAGGAGACCCAGTACTTC